This TCR beta chain was recorded in a study of cytomegalovirus exposure and HLA in healthy donors. The PCR contained 60 Vbeta and 13 Jbeta primers. Data came from immunoSEQ multiplex PCR; TCRdb stores just in-frame clones and leaves some out. This sample has 150,000 to 200,000 clones, with about four fifths found just once. This CDR3 contains 19 residues. Germline V lookup: CDR1 SGDLS, CDR2 YYNGEE. The ends lost 4 bases at V and 0 bases at J; junction bases unmatched: 10. The receptor's source is a middle-aged man in good health and CMV-seronegative. The chain joins TRBV9 to TRBJ2-6, with 10 bases that match TRBD2. Sequencing input: PBMCs. CDR3 nucleotides: TGTGCCAGCAGCCGAAATATAGCGGGGGGAAGCTCTGGGGCCAACGTCCTGACTTTC. It encodes CASSRNIAGGSSGANVLTF.